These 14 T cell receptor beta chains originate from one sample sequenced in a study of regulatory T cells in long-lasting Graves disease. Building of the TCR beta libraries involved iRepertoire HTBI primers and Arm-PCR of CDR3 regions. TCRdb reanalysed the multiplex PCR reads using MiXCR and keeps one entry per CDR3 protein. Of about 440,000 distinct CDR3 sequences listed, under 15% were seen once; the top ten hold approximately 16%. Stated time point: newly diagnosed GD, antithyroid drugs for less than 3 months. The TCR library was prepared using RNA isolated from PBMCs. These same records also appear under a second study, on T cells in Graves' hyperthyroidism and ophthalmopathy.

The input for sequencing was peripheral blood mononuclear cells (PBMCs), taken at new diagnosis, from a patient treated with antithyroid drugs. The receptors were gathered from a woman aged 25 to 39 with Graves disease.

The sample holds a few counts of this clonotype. CDR3 region: CASSLTGGSPLHF. In DNA form, the CDR3 reads TGTGCCAGCAGCTTAACCGGGGGTTCACCCCTCCACTTT. The gene calls are TRBV7-3 and TRBJ1-6, with a tentative D call TRBD1 (5 bases). Germline V gene sequence: CDR1 SGHTA, CDR2 FQGTGA. Between the trimmed V and J ends, which lost 0 bases and 9 bases, there was a span of 6 bases. This CDR3 is built from 13 residues.

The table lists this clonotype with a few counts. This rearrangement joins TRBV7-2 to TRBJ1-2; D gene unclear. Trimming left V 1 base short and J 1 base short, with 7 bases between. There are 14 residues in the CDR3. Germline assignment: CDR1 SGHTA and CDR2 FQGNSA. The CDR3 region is CASSLDRVNYGYTF. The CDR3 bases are TGTGCCAGCAGCTTAGACAGAGTTAACTATGGCTACACCTTC.

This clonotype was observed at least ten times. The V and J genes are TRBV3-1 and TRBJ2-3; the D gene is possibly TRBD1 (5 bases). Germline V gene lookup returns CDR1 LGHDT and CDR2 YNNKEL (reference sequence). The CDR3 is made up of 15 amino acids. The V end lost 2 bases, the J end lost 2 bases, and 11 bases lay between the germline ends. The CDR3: CASSQNGAATDTQYF. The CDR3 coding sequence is TGTGCCAGCAGCCAAAATGGGGCCGCCACAGATACGCAGTATTTT.

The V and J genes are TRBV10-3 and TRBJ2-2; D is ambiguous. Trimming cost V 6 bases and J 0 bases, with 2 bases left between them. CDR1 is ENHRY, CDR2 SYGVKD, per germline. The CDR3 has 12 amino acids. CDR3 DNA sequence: TGTGCCATCAGACCGAACACCGGGGAGCTGTTTTTT. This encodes CAIRPNTGELFF.

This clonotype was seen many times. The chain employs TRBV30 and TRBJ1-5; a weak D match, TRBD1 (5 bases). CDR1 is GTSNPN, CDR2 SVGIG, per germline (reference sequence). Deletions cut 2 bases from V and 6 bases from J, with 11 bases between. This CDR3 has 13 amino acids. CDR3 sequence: CAWSFGGGQPQHF. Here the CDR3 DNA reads TGTGCCTGGAGTTTCGGGGGTGGTCAGCCCCAGCATTTT.

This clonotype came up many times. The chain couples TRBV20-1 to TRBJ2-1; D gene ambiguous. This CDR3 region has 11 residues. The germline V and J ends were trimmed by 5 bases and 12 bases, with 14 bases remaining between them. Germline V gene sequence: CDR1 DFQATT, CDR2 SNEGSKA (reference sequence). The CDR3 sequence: CSARLVGMQFF. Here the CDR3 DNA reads TGCAGTGCTCGCCTAGTGGGGATGCAGTTCTTC.

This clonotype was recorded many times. Written as DNA, the CDR3 is TGCGCCAGCGCCTCCGGGACAGCATACAATGAGCAGTTCTTC. This encodes CASASGTAYNEQFF. V usage is TRBV10-2 and J usage is TRBJ2-1, with 7 nucleotides matching TRBD1. From germline, CDR1 is WSHSY and CDR2 SAAADI. This CDR3 spans 14 amino acids. The ends lost 8 bases at V and 4 bases at J; junction bases unmatched: 8.

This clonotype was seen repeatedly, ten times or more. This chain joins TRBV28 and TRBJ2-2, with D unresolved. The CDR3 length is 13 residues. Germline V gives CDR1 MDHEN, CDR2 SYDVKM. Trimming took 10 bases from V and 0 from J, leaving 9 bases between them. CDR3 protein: CATWTPNTGELFF. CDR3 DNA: TGTGCCACTTGGACCCCGAACACCGGGGAGCTGTTTTTT.

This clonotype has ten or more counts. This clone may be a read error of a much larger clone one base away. CDR3 sequence reads: CASSLGDTAYEQYF. The CDR3, as DNA: TGTGCCAGCAGTCTGGGGGACACTGCCTACGAGCAGTACTTC. The genes are TRBV27 and TRBJ2-7, with a weak D call TRBD1 (6 bases). Between the trimmed V and J ends, which lost 5 bases and 2 bases, there was a span of 13 bases. CDR3 length: 14 amino acids. Germline CDR1 MNHEY, CDR2 SMNVEV (reference sequence).

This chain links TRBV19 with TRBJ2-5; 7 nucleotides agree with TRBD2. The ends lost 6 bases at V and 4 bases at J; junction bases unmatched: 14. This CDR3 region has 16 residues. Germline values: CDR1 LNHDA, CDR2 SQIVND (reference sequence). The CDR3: CASSNSGPTRGETQYF. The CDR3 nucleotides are TGTGCCAGTAGCAATAGCGGGCCTACTAGGGGAGAGACCCAGTACTTC.

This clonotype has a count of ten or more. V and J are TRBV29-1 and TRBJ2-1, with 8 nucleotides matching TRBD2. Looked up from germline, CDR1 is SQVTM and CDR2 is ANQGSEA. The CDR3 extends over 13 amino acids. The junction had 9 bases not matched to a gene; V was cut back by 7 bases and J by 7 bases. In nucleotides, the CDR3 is TGCAGCGCCCAGCGGGGGATGGGAAATGAGCAGTTCTTC. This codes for CSAQRGMGNEQFF.

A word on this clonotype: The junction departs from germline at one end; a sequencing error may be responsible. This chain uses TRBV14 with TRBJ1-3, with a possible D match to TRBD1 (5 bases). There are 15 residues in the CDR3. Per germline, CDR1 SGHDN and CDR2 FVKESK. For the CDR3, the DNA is TGTGCCAGCGGCCAATCCGCAGGGTCTGGAAACACCATATATTTT. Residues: CASGQSAGSGNTIYF.

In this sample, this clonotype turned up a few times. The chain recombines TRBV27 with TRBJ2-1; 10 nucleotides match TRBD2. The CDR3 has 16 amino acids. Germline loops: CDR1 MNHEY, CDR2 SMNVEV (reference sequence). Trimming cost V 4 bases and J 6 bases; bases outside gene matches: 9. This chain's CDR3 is CASSSSLAGDPNEQFF. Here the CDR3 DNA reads TGTGCCAGCAGTTCGTCCCTAGCGGGAGATCCCAATGAGCAGTTCTTC.

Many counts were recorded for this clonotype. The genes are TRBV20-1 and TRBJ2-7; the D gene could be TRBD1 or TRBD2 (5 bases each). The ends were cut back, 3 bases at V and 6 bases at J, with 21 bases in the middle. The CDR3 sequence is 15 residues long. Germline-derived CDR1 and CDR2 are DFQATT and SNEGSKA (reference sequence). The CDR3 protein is CSASGVGFGGGEQYF. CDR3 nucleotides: TGCAGTGCTAGTGGCGTCGGGTTTGGGGGTGGCGAGCAGTACTTC.